Listed below are T cell receptor beta chains from one sample, sequenced in a study of shared clonotypes between healthy human individuals. The protocol was immunoSEQ multiplex PCR, while the TCRdb copy is restricted to in-frame clones and leaves out a portion. The sample holds more than 400,000 clones; about 96% are singletons and the top ten take 0.05% to 0.07%. The sequencing sample was made of naive CD4+ T cells sorted from blood. Every receptor here comes from a woman in her thirties in good health. CDR3s include the opening cysteine and the closing phenylalanine or tryptophan. D genes are given only for firm matches. Expanded clones are given a class, and other clones once, few, many or no size at all.

TRBJ2-3	TRBD2	NA	TRBV5-4	17	CASSGPGLAGGTDTQYF	TGTGCCAGCAGCGGCCCGGGACTAGCGGGAGGGACAGATACGCAGTATTTT
TRBJ2-7	NA	NA	TRBV28	16	CASSPKDWRLTYEQYF	TGTGCCAGCAGCCCAAAGGACTGGCGCCTAACCTACGAGCAGTACTTC
TRBJ2-7	NA	NA	TRBV2	11	CASSPIYEQYF	TGTGCCAGCAGCCCCATCTACGAGCAGTACTTC
TRBJ2-1	TRBD2	NA	TRBV6-5	16	CASSSNSGTSYNEQFF	TGTGCCAGCAGTTCAAATAGCGGGACCTCCTACAATGAGCAGTTCTTC
TRBJ2-7	NA	NA	TRBV7-9	13	CASSFGLIYEQYF	TGTGCCAGCAGCTTCGGACTGATATACGAGCAGTACTTC
TRBJ2-2	NA	NA	TRBV14	12	CASSQGPGELFF	TGTGCCAGCAGCCAAGGACCCGGGGAGCTGTTTTTT
TRBJ1-1	NA	NA	TRBV23-1	15	CASSQLAGDRTEAFF	TGCGCCAGCAGTCAACTTGCAGGGGACCGTACTGAAGCTTTCTTT
TRBJ2-1	TRBD1	once	TRBV7-7	13	CASSVRQGTEQFF	TGTGCCAGCAGCGTAAGACAGGGGACTGAGCAGTTCTTC
TRBJ2-7	NA	NA	TRBV28	14	CASRNDRPHYEQYF	TGTGCCAGCAGGAACGACAGGCCCCACTACGAGCAGTACTTC
TRBJ1-2	NA	NA	TRBV19	14	CASSPYPEKDGYTF	TGTGCCAGTAGTCCCTACCCGGAGAAGGATGGCTACACCTTC
TRBJ2-7	NA	NA	TRBV5-1	18	CASSLRVTRLPRPYEQYF	TGCGCCAGCAGCTTAAGGGTAACAAGACTCCCTAGGCCCTACGAGCAGTACTTC
TRBJ2-3	NA	NA	TRBV13	16	CASSLIPQASTDTQYF	TGTGCCAGCAGCTTAATCCCACAGGCCAGCACAGATACGCAGTATTTT
TRBJ1-3	NA	NA	TRBV7-9	18	CASSLGPARQSSGNTIYF	TGTGCCAGCAGCTTGGGCCCCGCAAGACAGAGCTCTGGAAACACCATATATTTT
TRBJ2-7	TRBD2	NA	TRBV15	15	CATSRATSGFYEQYF	TGTGCCACCAGCAGGGCGACTAGCGGGTTCTACGAGCAGTACTTC
TRBJ2-2	NA	NA	TRBV19	14	CASMILDYTGELFF	TGTGCCAGTATGATCCTGGATTACACCGGGGAGCTGTTTTTT
TRBJ2-3	NA	NA	TRBV19	13	CASSGVSTDTQYF	TGTGCCAGTAGTGGCGTAAGCACGGATACGCAGTATTTT
TRBJ2-1	NA	NA	TRBV11-2	14	CASSSQLGYNEQFF	TGTGCCAGCAGCTCGCAACTGGGATACAATGAGCAGTTCTTC
TRBJ1-2	NA	NA	TRBV28	15	CASSPPSRAWYGYTF	TGTGCCAGCAGTCCGCCCAGCAGGGCCTGGTATGGCTACACCTTC
TRBJ2-7	TRBD2	NA	TRBV7-6	15	CASSVGTSGSYEQYF	TGTGCCAGCAGCGTCGGGACTAGCGGCTCCTACGAGCAGTACTTC
TRBJ2-3	TRBD1	NA	TRBV5-4	15	CASSYGTTGGNTQYF	TGTGCCAGCAGCTACGGAACGACAGGGGGCAATACGCAGTATTTT
TRBJ2-2	TRBD1	NA	TRBV29-1	14	CSARTGLNTGELFF	TGCAGCGCCAGGACAGGGCTGAACACCGGGGAGCTGTTTTTT
TRBJ2-7	NA	once	TRBV6-6	15	CASSYSTPADYEQYF	TGTGCCAGCAGTTACTCGACCCCCGCGGACTACGAGCAGTACTTC
TRBJ1-6	TRBD1	once	TRBV18	14	CASAPDRGGSPLHF	TGTGCCAGCGCCCCAGACAGGGGGGGATCACCCCTCCACTTT
TRBJ2-2	NA	NA	TRBV6-1	14	CASQITGYTGELFF	TGTGCCAGTCAGATTACAGGGTACACCGGGGAGCTGTTTTTT
TRBJ2-7	TRBD2	NA	TRBV29-1	14	CSVASGMSAYEQYF	TGCAGCGTTGCTAGCGGGATGTCCGCCTACGAGCAGTACTTC
TRBJ1-5	NA	NA	TRBV19	17	CASSIRARQGRNQPQHF	TGTGCCAGTAGTATACGAGCGAGGCAGGGTAGAAATCAGCCCCAGCATTTT
TRBJ1-1	NA	NA	TRBV11-2	15	CASSRAWAGNTEAFF	TGTGCCAGCAGCCGTGCCTGGGCGGGGAACACTGAAGCTTTCTTT
TRBJ1-1	NA	NA	TRBV19	14	CASSSGIMNTEAFF	TGTGCCAGTAGCTCGGGGATTATGAACACTGAAGCTTTCTTT
TRBJ2-7	NA	once	TRBV2	12	CASNKLSYEQYF	TGTGCCAGCAACAAGCTTTCCTACGAGCAGTACTTC
TRBJ2-2	NA	once	TRBV19	16	CASKSVPQMNTGELFF	TGTGCCAGTAAGAGCGTCCCGCAGATGAACACCGGGGAGCTGTTTTTT
TRBJ2-5	NA	once	TRBV28	13	CASVGGHQETQYF	TGTGCCAGCGTGGGGGGCCATCAAGAGACCCAGTACTTC
TRBJ2-1	NA	NA	TRBV7-2	14	CASFSPSFYNEQFF	TGTGCCAGCTTCAGCCCCTCGTTTTACAATGAGCAGTTCTTC
TRBJ1-1	TRBD1	NA	TRBV5-1	14	CASSSTGGNGEAFF	TGCGCCAGCAGCTCGACAGGGGGGAACGGTGAAGCTTTCTTT
TRBJ2-5	NA	NA	TRBV18	13	CASSSGGEETQYF	TGTGCCAGCTCATCAGGCGGCGAAGAGACCCAGTACTTC
TRBJ1-5	TRBD1	once	TRBV18	16	CARSPAQGASYWSQHF	TGTGCCAGATCACCCGCACAGGGGGCTTCCTACTGGTCCCAGCATTTT
TRBJ1-1	NA	NA	TRBV6-5	15	CASSYSNTLNTEAFF	TGTGCCAGCAGTTACTCGAACACCTTGAACACTGAAGCTTTCTTT
TRBJ2-7	TRBD2	NA	TRBV28	16	CASNTGTSGRPYEQYF	TGTGCCAGCAACACCGGGACTAGCGGGAGACCCTACGAGCAGTACTTC
TRBJ2-1	NA	NA	TRBV30	14	CAWSTGQLYNEQFF	TGTGCCTGGAGTACTGGACAGCTTTACAATGAGCAGTTCTTC
TRBJ1-5	NA	NA	TRBV12-5	16	CASLGSVKTVNQPQHF	TGTGCTAGTTTGGGGTCGGTGAAGACAGTCAATCAGCCCCAGCATTTT
TRBJ2-7	TRBD2	NA	TRBV27	14	CASTRAGLGYEQYF	TGTGCCAGCACCAGAGCGGGATTGGGATACGAGCAGTACTTC
TRBJ2-7	TRBD2	NA	TRBV7-3	15	CASSLAGGGSYEQYF	TGTGCCAGCAGCCTAGCGGGAGGAGGTTCTTACGAGCAGTACTTC
TRBJ2-5	NA	once	TRBV6-1	13	CASSEGGIETQYF	TGTGCCAGCAGTGAAGGGGGCATAGAGACCCAGTACTTC
TRBJ2-7	NA	few	TRBV5-1	14	CASTVRAGVREQYF	TGCGCCAGCACCGTCAGGGCAGGGGTGAGAGAGCAGTACTTC
TRBJ2-1	TRBD2	NA	TRBV28	15	CASSPRGEGNNEQFF	TGTGCCAGCAGCCCCCGGGGGGAGGGTAACAATGAGCAGTTCTTC
TRBJ1-1	TRBD1	NA	TRBV18	15	CASRPWGTDYTEAFF	TGTGCCAGCCGGCCTTGGGGGACAGACTACACTGAAGCTTTCTTT
TRBJ1-1	TRBD1	NA	TRBV5-1	15	CASSSTGTVNTEAFF	TGCGCCAGCAGCTCCACCGGGACAGTGAACACTGAAGCTTTCTTT
TRBJ2-1	NA	NA	TRBV19	16	CASSRETASSYNEQFF	TGTGCCAGTAGTAGGGAAACAGCCTCCTCCTACAATGAGCAGTTCTTC
TRBJ2-7	NA	NA	TRBV5-6	14	CASSLGQGPYEQYF	TGTGCCAGCAGCTTGGGGCAGGGTCCGTACGAGCAGTACTTC
TRBJ2-7	NA	NA	TRBV11-1	13	CASSPFLGYEQYF	TGTGCCAGCAGCCCTTTCTTGGGGTACGAGCAGTACTTC
TRBJ2-7	TRBD1	NA	TRBV28	16	CASRYRTGGKHYEQYF	TGTGCCAGCAGATACAGGACAGGGGGAAAACACTACGAGCAGTACTTC
TRBJ1-4	NA	NA	TRBV7-2	16	CASSFNPAATNEKLFF	TGTGCCAGCAGCTTTAACCCGGCAGCAACTAATGAAAAACTGTTTTTT
TRBJ2-3	NA	NA	TRBV19	18	CASSILLATITSTDTQYF	TGTGCCAGTAGTATACTGCTAGCTACCATTACTAGCACAGATACGCAGTATTTT
TRBJ1-1	NA	NA	TRBV10-3	12	CAIGPDGEGAFF	TGTGCCATCGGTCCGGACGGGGAAGGAGCTTTCTTT
TRBJ2-7	TRBD2	few	TRBV2	11	CASGIGGRGVF	TGTGCCAGCGGCATCGGGGGGAGGGGAGTCTTC
TRBJ2-2	NA	few	TRBV7-9	12	CASSNPAGELFF	TGTGCCAGCAGCAACCCGGCCGGGGAGCTGTTTTTT
TRBJ1-1	TRBD1	NA	TRBV5-8	15	CASSINAGTGFSAFF	TGTGCCAGCAGCATAAACGCCGGGACAGGGTTTTCGGCTTTCTTT
TRBJ2-1	NA	NA	TRBV2	14	CASSESRSLDEQFF	TGTGCCAGCAGTGAAAGTCGCTCCCTCGATGAGCAGTTCTTC
TRBJ2-7	TRBD1	NA	TRBV5-1	13	CASSSGTGYEQYF	TGCGCCAGCAGCTCCGGGACAGGGTACGAGCAGTACTTC
TRBJ2-7	TRBD2	NA	TRBV19	18	CASSTRPKTSAIDYEQYF	TGTGCCAGTAGTACCCGACCGAAGACTAGCGCCATCGACTACGAGCAGTACTTC
TRBJ2-7	TRBD2	NA	TRBV18	15	CASSPSGRASYEQYF	TGTGCCAGCTCACCATCCGGGAGGGCCTCCTACGAGCAGTACTTC